The 15 T cell receptor beta chains given below trace back to one sample, sequenced in a study of yellow fever vaccine responses in identical twins. TCRdb analysed the RT-PCR reads with MiXCR anew, one entry per CDR3 protein. The sample lists 6,000 to 8,500 distinct CDR3 sequences, about 82% occurring once. This material consisted of T cells from blood (PBMCs), unsorted or a sorted subset (not recorded which), taken before or after yellow fever vaccination (not recorded which). Receptors originate from a woman aged 18-35 years who received the yellow fever vaccine.

The V call is TRBV29-1, the J call TRBJ1-1, with TRBD1 matching 9 bases. Germline CDR1 reads SQVTM; CDR2 reads ANQGSEA. There are 12 residues in the CDR3. The V and J ends lost 4 bases and 11 bases, in that order; junction bases with no gene match: 8. This chain's CDR3 is CSVGTGGRDAFF. As DNA, the CDR3 is TGCAGCGTTGGAACAGGGGGCAGGGATGCTTTCTTT.

The chain links TRBV2 to TRBJ1-4; D is ambiguous. Trimming took off 6 bases at V and 10 bases at J, with 15 bases between the two ends. This CDR3 is built from 13 residues. Germline CDR1 reads SNHLY; CDR2 reads FYNNEI. The CDR3 DNA reads TGTGCCAGCAGCCTTGCGGAGGAATCAAAACTGTTTTTT. Its translation: CASSLAEESKLFF.

The chain employs TRBV5-1 and TRBJ2-7; 9 bases agree with TRBD1. V gave up 6 bases and J gave up 3 bases; unmatched junction bases: 4. Germline values: CDR1 SGHRS, CDR2 YFSETQ. CDR3 length: 13 amino acids. CDR3 in amino acids: CASTTTGGYEQYF. The CDR3 region has the DNA TGCGCCAGCACTACGACAGGGGGCTACGAGCAGTACTTC.

The count of this clonotype is one. J is TRBJ2-7 and V is TRBV11-1; D might be TRBD2 (5 bases). V lost 5 bases and J lost 4, with 18 bases in between. This CDR3 comprises 15 residues. CDR1 SGHAT and CDR2 FQDESV come from the germline V gene (reference sequence). As DNA, the CDR3 is TGTGCCAGCAGCGTAGAAGTAGGAGGTCGTTACGAGCAGTACTTC. As protein: CASSVEVGGRYEQYF.

The chain is built from TRBV7-2 and TRBJ2-3; no clear D gene. Looked up from germline, CDR1 is SGHTA and CDR2 is FQGNSA. CDR3 length equals 12 residues. The ends were cut back, 5 bases at V and 8 bases at J, with 11 bases in the middle. The CDR3 DNA reads as TGTGCCAGCAGCGATACTTCGGTTACGCAGTATTTT. Its translation is CASSDTSVTQYF. Full variable domain (outside the CDR3, taken from reference TRBV7-2 and TRBJ2-3): GAGVSQSPSNKVTEKGKDVELRCDPISGHTALYWYRQSLGQGLEFLIYFQGNSAPDKSGLPSDRFSAERTGGSVSTLTIQRTQQEDSAVYLCASSDTSVTQYFGPGTRLTVL.

V gene TRBV29-1 combines with J gene TRBJ2-5; weak D call: TRBD1 (5 bases). This CDR3 spans 13 amino acids. Germline assignment: CDR1 SQVTM and CDR2 ANQGSEA. V lost 4 bases, J lost 3 bases, and 12 bases lay in between. The CDR3 region is CSVALREKETQYF. The CDR3 DNA is TGCAGCGTTGCTCTCAGGGAAAAAGAGACCCAGTACTTC.

The gene calls are TRBV7-3 and TRBJ2-3, with a weak D call TRBD2 (5 bases). This CDR3 spans 16 amino acids. The germline V gene encodes CDR1 SGHTA and CDR2 FQGTGA. V lost 2 bases and J lost 1, with 13 bases in between. The CDR3 protein is CASSLLPLSGTDTQYF. Written as DNA, the CDR3 is TGTGCCAGCAGCTTACTCCCTCTTAGCGGCACAGATACGCAGTATTTT. Based on the CDR3 plus reference TRBV7-3 and TRBJ2-3, the full variable domain is GAGVSQTPSNKVTEKGKYVELRCDPISGHTALYWYRQSLGQGPEFLIYFQGTGAADDSGLPNDRFFAVRPEGSVSTLKIQRTERGDSAVYLCASSLLPLSGTDTQYFGPGTRLTVL.

This sequence joins TRBV11-1 and TRBJ2-1; TRBD2 matches 14 bases. V gave up 2 bases and J gave up 1 base; unmatched junction bases: 4. Germline assignment: CDR1 SGHAT and CDR2 FQDESV (reference sequence). This CDR3 region has 18 residues. This CDR3 is CASSLRGLAGVSYNEQFF. In DNA form, the CDR3 reads TGTGCCAGCAGCTTAAGGGGACTAGCGGGAGTTTCCTACAATGAGCAGTTCTTC.

The chain links TRBV14 to TRBJ2-2; the match to TRBD2 covers 10 bases. The CDR3 covers 14 residues. Unmatched junction bases numbered 4, after V lost 10 bases and J lost 2 bases. Per germline, CDR1 SGHDN and CDR2 FVKESK. CDR3 sequence (DNA): TGTGCCACTAGCGGGGGTTACAACACCGGGGAGCTGTTTTTT. As protein: CATSGGYNTGELFF. Looking up the rest from reference TRBV14 and TRBJ2-2 gives the full variable domain: EAGVTQFPSHSVIEKGQTVTLRCDPISGHDNLYWYRRVMGKEIKFLLHFVKESKQDESGMPNNRFLAERTGGTYSTLKVQPAELEDSGVYFCATSGGYNTGELFFGEGSRLTVL.

V and J are TRBV18 and TRBJ1-1, with a weak D call TRBD1 (5 bases). Trimming stripped 6 bases from V and 0 bases from J, with 11 bases between. Germline V lookup: CDR1 KGHSH, CDR2 LQKENI. This CDR3 comprises 14 residues. CDR3 amino acids: CASSAGTLNTEAFF. In DNA, the CDR3 is TGTGCCAGCTCTGCCGGGACTTTGAACACTGAAGCTTTCTTT.

This chain connects TRBV4-3 to TRBJ2-2; D may match TRBD1 or TRBD2 (5 bases each). In germline, CDR1 is LGHNA, CDR2 YSLEER. Trimming took 2 bases from V and 6 from J, leaving 13 bases between them. CDR3 length: 15 amino acids. CDR3: CASSQRDGGPGELFF. CDR3 nucleotide sequence: TGCGCCAGCAGCCAACGGGACGGCGGACCCGGGGAGCTGTTTTTT.

The CDR3 loop is CASSLEGSPLHF. The CDR3 region has the DNA TGTGCCAGCAGTTTAGAAGGGTCACCCCTCCACTTT. This chain connects TRBV12-3 or TRBV12-4 to TRBJ1-6, with D unclear. The CDR3 has 12 residues. V was shortened by 1 base and J by 10 bases, with 5 bases between the two germline ends.

The chain uses TRBV12-3 or TRBV12-4 and TRBJ2-1; TRBD2 agrees at 16 bases. The CDR3 runs 16 residues. V gave up 5 bases and J gave up 10 bases; unmatched junction bases: 8. The CDR3 coding sequence is TGTGCCAGCAGTCCAGGGACTAGCGGGAGGGCCTCCGAGCAGTTCTTC. It yields the protein CASSPGTSGRASEQFF.

This clonotype was seen only once. The junction does not match germline at one end; this may be a read error. The rearrangement links TRBV6-2 or TRBV6-3 to TRBJ1-4; D call uncertain. CDR1 is MNHEY, CDR2 SVGEGT, per germline. There are 13 residues in the CDR3. CDR3 sequence: CASSYSTGEKLFF. The CDR3 DNA is TGTGCCAGCAGCTACTCGACGGGCGAAAAACTGTTTTTT.

This clonotype was seen a handful of times. The genes are TRBV13 and TRBJ1-1; TRBD1 matches 7 bases. CDR3 length: 14 residues. With 5 bases clipped from V and 0 bases from J, the junction kept 3 bases outside the gene matches. Germline-derived CDR1 and CDR2 are PRHDT and FYEKMQ (reference sequence). The CDR3 nucleotides read TGTGCCAGCAGCCGGGACAGATTGAACACTGAAGCTTTCTTT. It translates to CASSRDRLNTEAFF.